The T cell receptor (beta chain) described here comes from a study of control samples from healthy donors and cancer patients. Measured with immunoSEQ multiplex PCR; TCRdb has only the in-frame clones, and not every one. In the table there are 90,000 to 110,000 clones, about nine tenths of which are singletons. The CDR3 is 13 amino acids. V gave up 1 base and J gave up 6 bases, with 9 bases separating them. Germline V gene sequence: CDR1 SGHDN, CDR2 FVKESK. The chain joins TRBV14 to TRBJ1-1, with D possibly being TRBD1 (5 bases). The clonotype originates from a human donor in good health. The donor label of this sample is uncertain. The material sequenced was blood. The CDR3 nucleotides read TGTGCCAGCAGCCAAGGGGGGTCAGCTGAAGCTTTCTTT. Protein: CASSQGGSAEAFF. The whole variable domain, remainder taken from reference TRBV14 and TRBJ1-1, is EAGVTQFPSHSVIEKGQTVTLRCDPISGHDNLYWYRRVMGKEIKFLLHFVKESKQDESGMPNNRFLAERTGGTYSTLKVQPAELEDSGVYFCASSQGGSAEAFFGQGTRLTVV.